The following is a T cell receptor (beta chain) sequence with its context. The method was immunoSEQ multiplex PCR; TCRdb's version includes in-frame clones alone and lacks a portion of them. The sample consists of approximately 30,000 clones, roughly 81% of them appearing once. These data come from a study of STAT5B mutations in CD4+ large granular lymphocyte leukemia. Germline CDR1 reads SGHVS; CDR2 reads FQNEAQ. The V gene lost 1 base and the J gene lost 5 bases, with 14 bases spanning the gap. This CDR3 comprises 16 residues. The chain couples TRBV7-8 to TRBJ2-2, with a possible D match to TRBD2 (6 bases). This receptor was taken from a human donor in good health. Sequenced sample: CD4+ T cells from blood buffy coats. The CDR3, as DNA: TGTGCCAGCAGCTTAGTTCGGGACTTCTTAACCGGGGAGCTGTTTTTT. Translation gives CASSLVRDFLTGELFF.